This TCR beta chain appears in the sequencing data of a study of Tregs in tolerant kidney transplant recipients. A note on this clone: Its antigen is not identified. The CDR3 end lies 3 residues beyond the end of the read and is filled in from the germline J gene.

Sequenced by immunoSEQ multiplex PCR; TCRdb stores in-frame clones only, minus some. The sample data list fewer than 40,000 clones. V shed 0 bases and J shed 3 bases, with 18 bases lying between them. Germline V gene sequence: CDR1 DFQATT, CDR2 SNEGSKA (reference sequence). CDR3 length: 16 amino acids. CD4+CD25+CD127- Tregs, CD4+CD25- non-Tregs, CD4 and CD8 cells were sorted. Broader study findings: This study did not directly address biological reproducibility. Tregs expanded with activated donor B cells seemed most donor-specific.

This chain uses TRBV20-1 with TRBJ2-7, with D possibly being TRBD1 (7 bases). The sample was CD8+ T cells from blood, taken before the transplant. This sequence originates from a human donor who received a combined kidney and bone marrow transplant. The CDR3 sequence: CSARDPDRDSIYEQYF. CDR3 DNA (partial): TGCAGTGCTAGAGATCCAGACAGGGACTCCATCTACGAG.